The rows below give T cell receptor beta chains drawn from one sample of a study of OX40 agonist ivuxolimab in advanced cancers. The repertoire was sequenced with immunoSEQ multiplex PCR; TCRdb's copy has only in-frame clones and lacks some. The data show 45,000 to 65,000 clones, about 81% seen once. The sample was CD4+ or CD8+ T cells sorted from blood, taken in a trial of the OX40 agonist ivuxolimab. The receptor set was obtained from an adult with an advanced solid tumor such as melanoma, head and neck, liver or kidney cancer. The CDR3 runs from the conserved cysteine through the conserved F or W. The order of the fields is V gene, CDR3 protein.

V: TRBV11-2; CDR3: CASSLGTGTFYEQYF
V: TRBV4-1; CDR3: CASSQHRVSYGYTF
V: TRBV23-1; CDR3: CASSPPQGARNEQFF
V: TRBV14; CDR3: CASSLGRDVNTEAFF
V: TRBV6-1; CDR3: CASSRTVNTEAFF
V: TRBV27; CDR3: CASTNPGLPNEQFF
V: TRBV5-1; CDR3: CASSLLLAGDYNEQFF
V: TRBV19; CDR3: CASSIGRSLVPDTQYF
V: TRBV11-3; CDR3: CASSLVQGATQYF
V: TRBV6-5; CDR3: CASRGTGNSPLHF
V: TRBV7-8; CDR3: CASSLALAGGEQFF
V: TRBV7-9; CDR3: CASSLRGATQETQYF
V: TRBV7-9; CDR3: CASSPYPGQGRGYGYTF
V: TRBV6-5; CDR3: CASRTSPDSYEQYF
V: TRBV7-9; CDR3: CASSLPRSWETQYF
V: TRBV4-2; CDR3: CASSQVQGETEAFF
V: TRBV5-1; CDR3: CASSSDRTADTEAFF
V: TRBV15; CDR3: CATWAGLSNTGELFF
V: TRBV28; CDR3: CASTPPPAYNSPLHF
V: TRBV28; CDR3: CASSPPATYEQYF
V: TRBV5-1; CDR3: CASSLGTSEETQYF
V: TRBV5-4; CDR3: CASSLGGNTEAFF
V: TRBV18; CDR3: CASSPARDFGANVLTF
V: TRBV11-3; CDR3: CASSGWGSETQYF
V: TRBV4-2; CDR3: CASSQDARGGNEKLFF